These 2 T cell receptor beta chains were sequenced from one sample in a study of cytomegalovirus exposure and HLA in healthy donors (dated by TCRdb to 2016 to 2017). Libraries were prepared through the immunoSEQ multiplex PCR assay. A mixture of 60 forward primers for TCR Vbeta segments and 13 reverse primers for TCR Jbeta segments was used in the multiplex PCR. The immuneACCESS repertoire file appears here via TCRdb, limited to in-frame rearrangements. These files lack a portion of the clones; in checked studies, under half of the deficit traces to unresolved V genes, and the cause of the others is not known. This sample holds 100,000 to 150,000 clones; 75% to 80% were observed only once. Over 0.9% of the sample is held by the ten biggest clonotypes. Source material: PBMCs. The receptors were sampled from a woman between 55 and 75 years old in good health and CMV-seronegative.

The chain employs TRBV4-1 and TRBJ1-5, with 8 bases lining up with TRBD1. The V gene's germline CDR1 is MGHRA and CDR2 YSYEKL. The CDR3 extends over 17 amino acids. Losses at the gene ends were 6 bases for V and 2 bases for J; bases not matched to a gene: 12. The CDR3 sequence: CASSPGQGRNGNQPQHF. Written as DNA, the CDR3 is TGCGCCAGCAGTCCAGGACAGGGAAGAAATGGCAATCAGCCCCAGCATTTT.

CDR3 sequence: CASSQDGLAGGESSYNEQFF. CDR3 bases: TGCGCCAGCAGCCAGGACGGACTAGCGGGGGGGGAGAGCTCCTACAATGAGCAGTTCTTC. The chain carries TRBV4-1 and TRBJ2-1, with 15 nucleotides matching TRBD2. The germline V gene encodes CDR1 MGHRA and CDR2 YSYEKL. V lost 3 bases and J lost 0; bases outside the gene matches: 9. The CDR3 is 20 amino acids.